This is a list of T cell receptor beta chains from one sample in a study of STAT5B mutations in CD4+ large granular lymphocyte leukemia. Profiling relied on immunoSEQ multiplex PCR, and the TCRdb table lists in-frame clones only, not all of them. This repertoire shows about 37,000 clones, 65% to 70% found once; its top ten account for 1.5% to 2%. Sequencing input: CD4+ T cells from blood buffy coats. The receptors shown here come from a human donor in good health. Each CDR3 is given with its conserved first and last residue. D genes are given only for firm matches. Clone size is stated in some rows and not others, as once, few, many or a class when expanded.

d_gene	v_gene	abundance	j_gene	CDR3nt	CDR3aa
.	TRBV6-5	.	TRBJ2-7	TGTGCCAGCACCAATTCCTGCGAGCAGTACTTC	CASTNSCEQYF
.	TRBV5-1	few	TRBJ2-7	TGCGCCAGCAGAGACAGCTCCTACGAGCAGTACTTC	CASRDSSYEQYF
TRBD1	TRBV7-9	.	TRBJ2-1	TGTGCCAGCAGCTTAGCACTGGGACAGGGGCCTGAGCAGTTCTTC	CASSLALGQGPEQFF
.	TRBV12-5	.	TRBJ2-7	TGTGCTAGTGGTTTGGTAGGCGGGGGCGGCTACGAGCAGTACTTC	CASGLVGGGGYEQYF
.	TRBV5-1	.	TRBJ2-2	TGCGCCAGCAGCTTGACAGGGCTGGTGACCGGGGAGCTGTTTTTT	CASSLTGLVTGELFF
.	TRBV7-9	.	TRBJ1-3	TGTGCCAGCAGCTTAGTAAACACCATATATTTT	CASSLVNTIYF
.	TRBV6-1	once	TRBJ2-7	TGTGCCAGCAGTGACGGACACCAATTCACCTACGAGCAGTACTTC	CASSDGHQFTYEQYF
TRBD2	TRBV6-5	.	TRBJ2-3	TGTGCCAGCAGTTACTCACTAGCGGGGGCCACAGATACGCAGTATTTT	CASSYSLAGATDTQYF
.	TRBV5-1	.	TRBJ2-1	TGCGCCAGCAGAGGGGGGGCGTTAAGGGGCTACAATGAGCAGTTCTTC	CASRGGALRGYNEQFF
TRBD1	TRBV10-2	.	TRBJ1-2	TGCGCCAGCATAGGTGGGACAGGACATGGCTACACCTTC	CASIGGTGHGYTF
TRBD1	TRBV29-1	.	TRBJ1-6	TGCAGCGGCCGGGGAGAGGGGGCGGGTAATTCACCCCTCCACTTT	CSGRGEGAGNSPLHF
.	TRBV10-3	once	TRBJ1-3	TGTGCCATCAGCGAGAGGGCACTAGCTTCTGGAAACACCATATATTTT	CAISERALASGNTIYF
TRBD2	TRBV29-1	once	TRBJ2-3	TGCAGCGTTGAAGGGGGGAGGGGCACAGATACGCAGTATTTT	CSVEGGRGTDTQYF
.	TRBV4-2	.	TRBJ2-3	TGTGCCAGCAGCCAAGAGACCACTTCACACGGTACGCAGTATTTT	CASSQETTSHGTQYF
TRBD1	TRBV6-6	.	TRBJ1-6	TGTGCCAGCAGTTACTCACAGGGGAGTTCACCCCTCCACTTT	CASSYSQGSSPLHF
TRBD1	TRBV5-4	.	TRBJ1-2	TGTGCCAGCAGCTCACAGACAGGGGGGGGCTATGGCTACACCTTC	CASSSQTGGGYGYTF
TRBD1	TRBV7-9	.	TRBJ2-2	TGTGCCAGCAACCCGGGACAGGGTTATACCGGGGAGCTGTTTTTT	CASNPGQGYTGELFF
.	TRBV6-1	.	TRBJ1-1	TGTGCCAGCAGGGGACGACCGATGAACACTGAAGCTTTCTTT	CASRGRPMNTEAFF
.	TRBV18	.	TRBJ2-7	TGTGCCAGCTCACCGGCCGGGACGGCAATCTACGAGCAGTACTTC	CASSPAGTAIYEQYF
.	TRBV7-9	once	TRBJ1-6	TGTGCCAGCAGCTTAGTACCCCATTCACCCCTCCACTTT	CASSLVPHSPLHF
TRBD2	TRBV4-1	once	TRBJ2-3	TGCGCCAGCAGCCAACCAAGGACTAGTATGTGGGGGGATACGCAGTATTTT	CASSQPRTSMWGDTQYF
.	TRBV18	.	TRBJ2-5	TGTGCCAGCTCACCAAGACTAGGGAGTACCCAAGAGACCCAGTACTTC	CASSPRLGSTQETQYF
TRBD2	TRBV4-2	.	TRBJ2-7	TGTGCCAGCAGCCAATCAAGCGGGGACCAATACGAGCAGTACTTC	CASSQSSGDQYEQYF
TRBD2	TRBV7-3	.	TRBJ2-1	TGTGCCAGCAGCTTAACGACGGTAGCGGGGAACAATGAGCAGTTCTTC	CASSLTTVAGNNEQFF
.	TRBV2	.	TRBJ2-2	TGTGCCAGCGTAGGGGTGGGGAGATTGAACACCGGGGAGCTGTTTTTT	CASVGVGRLNTGELFF
.	TRBV7-9	.	TRBJ2-6	TGTGCCAGCAGCTACAGGGAATCTGGGGCCAACGTCCTGACTTTC	CASSYRESGANVLTF
TRBD1	TRBV7-2	.	TRBJ2-1	TGTGCCAGCAGCTTCTGGGACAGGGGCTACAATGAGCAGTTCTTC	CASSFWDRGYNEQFF
.	TRBV18	.	TRBJ1-2	TGTGCCAGCTCACCGGCTGGAGGCGACTATGGCTACACCTTC	CASSPAGGDYGYTF
TRBD1	TRBV6-5	.	TRBJ1-2	TGTGCCAGCAGTTACTTTGGACAGGATCATAACTATGGCTACACCTTC	CASSYFGQDHNYGYTF
.	TRBV29-1	.	TRBJ1-2	TGCAGCGTTGAAGATCCGATTGGTCGCCCCCTGAGAGGCTACACCTTC	CSVEDPIGRPLRGYTF
.	TRBV28	.	TRBJ1-5	TGTGCCAGCAGCCCCTTGGGGGCAAGCAATCAGCCCCAGCATTTT	CASSPLGASNQPQHF
TRBD1	TRBV6-1	once	TRBJ1-6	TGTGCCAGCGGCCCGGGACAGTTTAATAATTCACCCCTCCACTTT	CASGPGQFNNSPLHF
.	TRBV11-3	.	TRBJ1-1	TGTGCCAGCAGCTTACAGGCGAACACTGAAGCTTTCTTT	CASSLQANTEAFF
.	TRBV6-6	.	TRBJ1-5	TGTGCCAGCACCCCGGGGGGGAAGGGCAATCAGCCCCAGCATTTT	CASTPGGKGNQPQHF
TRBD1	TRBV6-1	.	TRBJ2-3	TGTGCCATTACGCCCGGGACAGGGGGTTTCGATACGCAGTATTTT	CAITPGTGGFDTQYF
.	TRBV27	.	TRBJ2-7	TGTGCCAGCAGTTGGCGAGACGGCTACGAGCAGTACTTC	CASSWRDGYEQYF
TRBD1	TRBV19	.	TRBJ1-1	TGTGCCAGTAGTATCCCCCTCGGACAGGCGGGGAACACTGAAGCTTTCTTT	CASSIPLGQAGNTEAFF
TRBD1	TRBV7-9	.	TRBJ1-6	TGTGCCAGCATCGGACGCCGGGACAGGCATAATTCACCCCTCCACTTT	CASIGRRDRHNSPLHF
.	TRBV5-1	.	TRBJ1-4	TGCGCCAGCAGCTTGTCTGGACAGATAACAACTAATGAAAAACTGTTTTTT	CASSLSGQITTNEKLFF
.	TRBV7-9	few	TRBJ2-3	TGTGCCAGCAGCTTGTCACTAGTCTCCGATACGCAGTATTTT	CASSLSLVSDTQYF
TRBD1	TRBV7-2	.	TRBJ2-7	TGTGCCAGCAGCCCACCAAATATACAGGGGGCCTACGAGCAGTACTTC	CASSPPNIQGAYEQYF
TRBD2	TRBV10-3	.	TRBJ2-3	TGTGCCTCAGGCGGCGGGGGAGTAGATACGCAGTATTTT	CASGGGGVDTQYF
.	TRBV19	few	TRBJ1-1	TGTGCCAGTAGTATACGTAGGGGTGGGAACACTGAAGCTTTCTTT	CASSIRRGGNTEAFF
.	TRBV5-1	few	TRBJ1-4	TGCGCCAGCAGCCAGTATATTAGGGAAAAACTGTTTTTT	CASSQYIREKLFF
TRBD1	TRBV10-2	few	TRBJ2-1	TGCGCCAGCAACGGGCTAATTACGAGGACAGGATACAATGAGCAGTTCTTC	CASNGLITRTGYNEQFF
.	TRBV29-1	.	TRBJ1-2	TGCAGCGCCTCGGACAGAGTATATGGCTACACCTTC	CSASDRVYGYTF
.	TRBV11-1	.	TRBJ1-1	TGTGCCAGCAGCTTAGGGGTCAGGGGTGGCACTGAAGCTTTCTTT	CASSLGVRGGTEAFF
TRBD1	TRBV4-3	.	TRBJ1-4	TGCGCCAGCAGCCAACAAACCGGGACAGGGAGGGGAAAACTGTTTTTT	CASSQQTGTGRGKLFF
.	TRBV7-2	.	TRBJ1-2	TGTGCCAGCAGCTTTGGCAGGGAGTGGTACTATGGCTACACCTTC	CASSFGREWYYGYTF